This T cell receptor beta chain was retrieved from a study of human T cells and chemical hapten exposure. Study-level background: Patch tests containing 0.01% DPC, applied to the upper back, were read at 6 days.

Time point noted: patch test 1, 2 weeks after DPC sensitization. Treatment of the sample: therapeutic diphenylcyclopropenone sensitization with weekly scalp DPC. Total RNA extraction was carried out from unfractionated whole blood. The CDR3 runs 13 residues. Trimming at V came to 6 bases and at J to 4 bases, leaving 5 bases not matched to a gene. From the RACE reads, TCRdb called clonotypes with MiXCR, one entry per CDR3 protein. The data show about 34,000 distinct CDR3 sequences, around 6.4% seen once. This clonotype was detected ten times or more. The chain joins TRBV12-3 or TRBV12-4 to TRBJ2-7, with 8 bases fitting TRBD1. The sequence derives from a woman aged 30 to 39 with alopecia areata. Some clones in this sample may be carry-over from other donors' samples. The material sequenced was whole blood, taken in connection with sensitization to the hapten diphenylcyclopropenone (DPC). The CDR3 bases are TGTGCCAGCAGACAGGGGGAAATATACGAGCAGTACTTC. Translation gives CASRQGEIYEQYF.